The entry that follows covers one T cell receptor beta chain sequence. Its cognate antigen is unknown. A much larger clone sits a single nucleotide away, making a read error possible. The sample belongs to a study of molecular identifiers for immune sequencing clone quantification. Study overall: Four of five splits of RNA from about 19,000 or 110,000 naive CD8 cells were sequenced in replicates. The study's findings and limits: Clonotypes surpassing 20 RNA copies contained over 98% of effector molecules, versus under 1% in naive cells.

CDR3 length: 14 residues. J lost 7 bases, V lost 2 bases, and 5 bases had no gene match. Germline V lookup: CDR1 SGHRS, CDR2 YFSETQ. One entry per CDR3 protein, called by TCRdb with MiXCR from the PCR reads. The table shows 400,000 to 600,000 distinct CDR3 sequences, with around 23% occurring only once. Every naive CD8 library was made from between about 17,000 and 1,100,000 sorted cells with 10%, 30% or 50% RNA. Sorting recovered naive CD8 T cells on a CD8+CD4-CCR7+CD45RA+ profile. Sequences were obtained from naive CD8+ T cells from blood, with Jurkat cell RNA spiked in. Regarding subset: FACS-sorted CD8+CD4-CCR7+CD45RA+ naive T cells. This clonotype originated in a human donor in good health. Some libraries in this study had Jurkat cell RNA spiked in. The rearrangement uses TRBV5-1 and TRBJ1-5; 8 bases match TRBD1. The CDR3 region has the DNA TGCGCCAGCAGCTTACAGGGGGATAGACAGCCCCAGCATTTT. Protein product: CASSLQGDRQPQHF. The variable domain in full, with the rest retrieved from reference TRBV5-1 and TRBJ1-5, is KAGVTQTPRYLIKTRGQQVTLSCSPISGHRSVSWYQQTPGQGLQFLFEYFSETQRNKGNFPGRFSGRQFSNSRSEMNVSTLELGDSALYLCASSLQGDRQPQHFGDGTRLSIL.